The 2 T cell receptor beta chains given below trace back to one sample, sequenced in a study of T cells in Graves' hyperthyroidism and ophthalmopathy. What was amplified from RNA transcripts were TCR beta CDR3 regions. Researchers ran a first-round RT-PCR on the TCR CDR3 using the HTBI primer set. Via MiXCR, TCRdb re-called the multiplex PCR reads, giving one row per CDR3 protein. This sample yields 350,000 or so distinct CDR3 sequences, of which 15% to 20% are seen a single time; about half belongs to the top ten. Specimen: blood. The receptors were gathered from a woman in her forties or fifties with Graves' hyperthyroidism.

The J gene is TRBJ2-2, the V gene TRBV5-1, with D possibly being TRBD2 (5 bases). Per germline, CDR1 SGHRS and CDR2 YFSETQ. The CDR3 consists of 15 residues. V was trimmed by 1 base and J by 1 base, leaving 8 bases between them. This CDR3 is CASSLPAGNTGELFF. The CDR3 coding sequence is TGCGCCAGCAGCTTGCCTGCGGGGAACACCGGGGAGCTGTTTTTT.

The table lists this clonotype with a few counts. The CDR3 here is CATSREPAGGYTF. As DNA, the CDR3 is TGTGCCACCAGCAGAGAGCCGGCTGGCGGCTACACCTTC. The chain carries TRBV15 and TRBJ1-2; D is ambiguous. The CDR3 is made up of 13 amino acids. Deletions cut 0 bases from V and 8 bases from J, with 10 bases between. Germline CDR1 LNHNV, CDR2 YYDKDF (reference sequence).